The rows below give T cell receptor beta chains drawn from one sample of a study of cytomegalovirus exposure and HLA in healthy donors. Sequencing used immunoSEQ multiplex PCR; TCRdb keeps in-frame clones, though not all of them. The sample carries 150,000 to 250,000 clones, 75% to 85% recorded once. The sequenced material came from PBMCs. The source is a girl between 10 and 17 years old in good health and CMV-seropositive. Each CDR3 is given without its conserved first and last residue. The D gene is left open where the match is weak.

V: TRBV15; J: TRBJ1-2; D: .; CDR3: ATSSPHGPNYGYT
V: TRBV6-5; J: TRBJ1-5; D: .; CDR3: ASNQGQGKPQH
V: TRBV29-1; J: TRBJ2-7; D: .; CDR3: SVQTRHTYEQY
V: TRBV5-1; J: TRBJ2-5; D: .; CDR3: ASSPAVTNLAPAETQY
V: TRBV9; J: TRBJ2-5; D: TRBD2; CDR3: ASSVGTSGVNGGETQY
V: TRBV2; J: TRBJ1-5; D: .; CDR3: ASSTGQPQH
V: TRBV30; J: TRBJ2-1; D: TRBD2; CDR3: ASGGGYNEQF
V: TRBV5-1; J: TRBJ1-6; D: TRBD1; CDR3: ASRYGQGNSPLH
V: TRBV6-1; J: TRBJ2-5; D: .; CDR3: ASSASATLEGETQY
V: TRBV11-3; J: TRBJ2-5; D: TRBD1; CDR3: ASSLGTGRETQY
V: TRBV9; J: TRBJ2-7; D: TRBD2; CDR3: ASSPRGLAGEPYEQY
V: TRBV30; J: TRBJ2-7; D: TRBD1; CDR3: AWVRTGMTYEQY
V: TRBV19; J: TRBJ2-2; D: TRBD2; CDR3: ASRLAGENTGELF
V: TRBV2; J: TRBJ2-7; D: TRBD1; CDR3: ASRAPGQGVPEQY
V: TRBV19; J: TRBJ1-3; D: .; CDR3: ASLDTLGNTIY
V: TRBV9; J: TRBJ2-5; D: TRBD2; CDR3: ASSPGTSGQTQY
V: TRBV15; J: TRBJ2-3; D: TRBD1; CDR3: ATSSPQQGAGESQY
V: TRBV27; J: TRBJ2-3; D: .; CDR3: ASSLQDTQY
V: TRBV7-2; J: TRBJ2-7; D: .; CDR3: ASSFGQAGEQY
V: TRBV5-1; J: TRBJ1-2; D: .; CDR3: ASSSDSARGYT
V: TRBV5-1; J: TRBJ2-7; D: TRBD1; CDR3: ASTETGVLGEQY
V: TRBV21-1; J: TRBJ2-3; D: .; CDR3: ASSNRGTSGGDTQY
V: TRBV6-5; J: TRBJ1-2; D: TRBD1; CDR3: ASKPGQIYGYT
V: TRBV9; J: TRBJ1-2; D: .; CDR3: ASSAPSQANYGYT
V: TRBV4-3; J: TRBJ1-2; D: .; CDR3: ASSQDLIGGDPT
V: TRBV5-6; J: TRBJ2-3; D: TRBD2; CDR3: ASSGGLVGGTDTQY
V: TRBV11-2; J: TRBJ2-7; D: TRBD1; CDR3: ASSKVWDRYAEQY
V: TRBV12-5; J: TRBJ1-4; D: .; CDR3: ASGRNEKLF
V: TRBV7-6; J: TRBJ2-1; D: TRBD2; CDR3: ASSPWTSGGSRNEQF
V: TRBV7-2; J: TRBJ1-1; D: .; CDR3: ASSLTGRANTEAF
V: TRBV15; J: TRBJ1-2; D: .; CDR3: ATSLEVRGDYGYT
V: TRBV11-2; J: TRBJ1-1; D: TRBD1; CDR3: ASSSRGIREAF
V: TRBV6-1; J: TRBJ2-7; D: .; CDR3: ASRPGTLNYEQY
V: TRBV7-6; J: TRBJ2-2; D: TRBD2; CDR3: ASSLLSGGDTGELF
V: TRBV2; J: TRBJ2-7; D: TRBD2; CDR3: ASSPRGAGGGEQY
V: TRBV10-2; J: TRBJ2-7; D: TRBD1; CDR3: ASSRDREYEQY
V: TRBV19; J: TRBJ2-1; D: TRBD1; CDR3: ATWDSGSYEQF
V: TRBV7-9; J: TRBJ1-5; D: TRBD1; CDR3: ASSRDRDQPQH
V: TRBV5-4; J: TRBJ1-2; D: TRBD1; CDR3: ASRLQGPLNYGYT
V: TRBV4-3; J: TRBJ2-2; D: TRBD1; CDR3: ASSRDRGLDTGELF
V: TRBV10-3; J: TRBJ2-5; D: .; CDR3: AISETIDVQETQY
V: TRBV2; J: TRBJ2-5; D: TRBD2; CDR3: ASNRLAGGQETQY